This T cell receptor (beta chain) was found in a study of breast tumors, draining lymph nodes, adjacent tissues. Study results and limitations: Tumor and nontumor repertoires were significantly more similar in luminal-like than in basal-like breast cancer. Tumors had less TCR diversity than lymph nodes, more than nontumor tissue. That most tumor T cells come from lymph nodes remained unproven.

This clonotype came up many times. Its specificity is unknown. TCRdb passed the multiplex PCR reads through MiXCR, listing each CDR3 protein once. The sample includes some 25,000 distinct CDR3 sequences, 23% of them seen just once. Germline lookup yields CDR1 MNHNY and CDR2 SVGAGI (reference sequence). This CDR3 is 19 amino acids long. V lost 6 bases to trimming and J lost 0 bases; unmatched junction nucleotides: 13. The sequence was obtained from a female donor with breast cancer. Some clones in this sample may be carry-over from other donors' samples. The chain combines TRBV6-6 with TRBJ2-6; 8 nucleotides align to TRBD2. The sequencing input was breast tumor tissue. The CDR3 DNA reads TGTGCCAGCAGGGGGACTAGGACCTCAGGGGCCTCTGGGGCCAACGTCCTGACTTTC. It codes for CASRGTRTSGASGANVLTF.